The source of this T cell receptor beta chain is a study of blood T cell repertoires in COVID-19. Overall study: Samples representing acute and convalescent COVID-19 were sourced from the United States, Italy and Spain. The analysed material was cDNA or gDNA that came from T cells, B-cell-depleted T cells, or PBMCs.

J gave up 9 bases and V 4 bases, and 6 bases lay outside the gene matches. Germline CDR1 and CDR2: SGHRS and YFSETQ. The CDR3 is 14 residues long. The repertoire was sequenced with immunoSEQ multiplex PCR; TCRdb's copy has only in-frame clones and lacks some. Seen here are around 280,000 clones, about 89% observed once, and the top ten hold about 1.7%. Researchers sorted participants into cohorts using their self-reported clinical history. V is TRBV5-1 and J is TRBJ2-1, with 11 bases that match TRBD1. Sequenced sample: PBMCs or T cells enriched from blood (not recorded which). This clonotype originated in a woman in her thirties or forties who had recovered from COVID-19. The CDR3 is CASSGTGGSVEQFF. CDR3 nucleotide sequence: TGCGCCAGCAGCGGGACAGGGGGAAGTGTTGAGCAGTTCTTC. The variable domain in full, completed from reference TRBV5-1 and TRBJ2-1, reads KAGVTQTPRYLIKTRGQQVTLSCSPISGHRSVSWYQQTPGQGLQFLFEYFSETQRNKGNFPGRFSGRQFSNSRSEMNVSTLELGDSALYLCASSGTGGSVEQFFGPGTRLTVL.